These 20 T cell receptor beta chains originate from one sample sequenced in a study of blood T cell repertoires in COVID-19 (dated by TCRdb to the early 2020s). The protocol used for the library was the immunoSEQ multiplex PCR assay. TCRdb carries this immuneACCESS record with in-frame sequences only. Its versions omit some clonotypes, under half of them owing to an unresolved V gene in the studies checked, with the rest unexplained. Present in this sample are over 120,000 clones, around 79% of which were seen just once. The top ten hold over 2.5% of the sample. The specimen sequenced was PBMCs or T cells enriched from blood (not recorded which). The source is a woman between 45 and 60 years old who had recovered from COVID-19.

The rearrangement links TRBV21-1 to TRBJ1-3; TRBD1 was called by the table and not checked on the DNA. TRBV21-1 counts as a pseudogene. This CDR3 has 14 residues. The CDR3 nucleotides read TGTGCCAACCTCAAACAGGTTACTGGAAACACCATATATTTT. Protein: CANLKQVTGNTIYF.

The chain links TRBV12-3 or TRBV12-4 to TRBJ1-2, with 7 bases fitting TRBD1. Losses at the gene ends were 6 bases for V and 8 bases for J; bases not matched to a gene: 9. CDR3 length: 13 amino acids. CDR3 protein: CASRRQGEGGYTF. CDR3 nucleotides: TGTGCCAGCAGACGACAGGGTGAGGGAGGCTACACCTTC.

As regards this clone: One end of the junction does not line up with germline, which may come from a read error. V usage is TRBV28 and J usage is TRBJ1-5; D unresolved. CDR3 length: 15 amino acids. Germline-derived CDR1 and CDR2 are MDHEN and SYDVKM. The DNA of the CDR3 is TGTGCCGGCAGTTTAACAGAGTATAGCAATCAGCCCCAGCATTTT. Translating it yields CAGSLTEYSNQPQHF.

This clone was counted a single time. The chain combines TRBV10-2 with TRBJ2-1; D is unresolved. CDR1 is WSHSY, CDR2 SAAADI, per germline. This CDR3 is built from 13 residues. Trimming left V 7 bases short and J 0 bases short, with 7 bases between. This chain's CDR3 is CASTNFSYNEQFF. Written as DNA, the CDR3 is TGCGCCAGCACAAATTTCTCCTACAATGAGCAGTTCTTC.

This chain links TRBV7-2 with TRBJ1-5; D is possibly TRBD1 (5 bases). Germline V lookup: CDR1 SGHTA, CDR2 FQGNSA. This CDR3 is built from 14 residues. The V and J ends lost 5 bases and 1 base respectively, with 9 bases between them. Here the CDR3 DNA reads TGTGCCAGCAGCCAACCAGGGAGCAATCAGCCCCAGCATTTT. Residues: CASSQPGSNQPQHF.

The chain employs TRBV19 and TRBJ1-2, with 7 bases matching TRBD1. This CDR3 is built from 16 residues. In germline, CDR1 is LNHDA, CDR2 SQIVND (reference sequence). V was pared by 4 bases and J by 6 bases, with 14 bases of the junction left unmatched. The CDR3 spells CASSTGPNRGPHGYTF. The CDR3 coding sequence is TGTGCCAGTAGTACGGGGCCCAACAGGGGTCCTCATGGCTACACCTTC.

The genes are TRBV7-3 and TRBJ1-6; D ambiguous. V dropped 2 bases and J dropped 8 bases, with 7 bases sitting between them. The CDR3 is 13 residues long. In germline, CDR1 is SGHTA, CDR2 FQGTGA. The DNA of the CDR3 is TGTGCCAGCAGCTTAGGCAGTTATTCACCCCTCCACTTT. Encoded protein: CASSLGSYSPLHF.

The chain recombines TRBV5-6 with TRBJ1-5, with 7 bases identical to TRBD1. This CDR3 has 14 residues. V shed 2 bases, J shed 7 bases, and the junction held 6 bases outside the gene matches. Germline CDR1 is SGHDT and CDR2 is YYEEEE. CDR3 loop: CASSFRRGEQPQHF. As DNA, the CDR3 is TGTGCCAGCAGCTTCCGCAGGGGGGAACAGCCCCAGCATTTT.

This sequence joins TRBV5-1 and TRBJ1-2, with 9 bases lining up with TRBD1. The V and J ends lost 5 bases and 6 bases, in that order; junction bases with no gene match: 8. From germline, CDR1 is SGHRS and CDR2 YFSETQ. The CDR3 covers 14 residues. Here the CDR3 reads CASRPGQGLDGYTF. The CDR3 DNA sequence: TGCGCCAGCAGACCCGGACAGGGGTTGGATGGCTACACCTTC.

The chain recombines TRBV3-1 (or the pseudogene TRBV3-2) with TRBJ2-1, with TRBD2 identical over 14 bases. CDR1 and CDR2 (germline): LGHDT, YNNKEL (reference sequence). The CDR3 spans 15 residues. Trimming removed 7 bases from V and 8 bases from J; junction bases left unmatched: 7. CDR3 protein: CASTLTSGGAHEQFF. Written as DNA, the CDR3 is TGTGCCAGCACCCTGACTAGCGGGGGGGCCCATGAGCAGTTCTTC.

This rearrangement joins TRBV18 to TRBJ1-3, with D perhaps matching TRBD1 (5 bases). Germline-derived CDR1 and CDR2 are KGHSH and LQKENI. The ends were cut back, 0 bases at V and 2 bases at J, with 8 bases in the middle. The CDR3 is made up of 15 amino acids. Here the CDR3 DNA reads TGTGCCAGCTCACCACCGCGGACAACTGGAAACACCATATATTTT. It is translated as CASSPPRTTGNTIYF. Looking up the rest from reference TRBV18 and TRBJ1-3 gives the full variable domain: NAGVMQNPRHLVRRRGQEARLRCSPMKGHSHVYWYRQLPEEGLKFMVYLQKENIIDESGMPKERFSAEFPKEGPSILRIQQVVRGDSAAYFCASSPPRTTGNTIYFGEGSWLTVV.

The table lists this clone with a few counts. V gene TRBV10-2 combines with J gene TRBJ1-1, with a weak D call TRBD1 (6 bases). Trimming removed 6 bases at V and 3 bases at J, with 11 bases between. This CDR3 comprises 13 residues. CDR1 is WSHSY and CDR2 is SAAADI in the germline V gene. The CDR3 protein is CASSRDTYTEAFF. DNA for the CDR3: TGCGCCAGCAGCCGGGACACCTACACTGAAGCTTTCTTT.

This clone was counted a single time. The genes are TRBV5-4 and TRBJ2-7, with D possibly matching TRBD2 (5 bases). Trimming stripped 3 bases from V and 3 bases from J, with 13 bases between. The CDR3 totals 14 residues. The germline V gene has CDR1 SGHNT and CDR2 YYREEE (reference sequence). CDR3 in amino acids: CASSSQAGHYEQYF. DNA of the CDR3: TGTGCCAGCAGCTCCCAGGCGGGCCACTACGAGCAGTACTTC.

The rearrangement uses TRBV11-3 and TRBJ2-2; unclear D gene. V dropped 2 bases and J dropped 5 bases, with 9 bases sitting between them. Germline CDR1 reads SGHNT; CDR2 reads YENEEA. This CDR3 comprises 14 residues. CDR3 region: CASSLQEYTGELFF. The CDR3 DNA is TGTGCCAGCAGCTTACAAGAGTATACCGGGGAGCTGTTTTTT.

The V and J genes are TRBV28 and TRBJ1-2; TRBD1 matches 9 bases. Trimming took 4 bases from V and 4 from J; bases not matched to a gene: 7. The length of the CDR3 is 15 residues. The germline V gene has CDR1 MDHEN and CDR2 SYDVKM. DNA for the CDR3: TGTGCCAGCAGTTCTCCCGGGACAGGGACCTATGGCTACACCTTC. This sequence encodes CASSSPGTGTYGYTF.

The V and J genes are TRBV16 and TRBJ2-3; 7 bases map to TRBD2. Germline V CDR1 and CDR2: KGHSY, FQNENV. This CDR3 spans 15 amino acids. V shed 3 bases and J 1 base; nucleotides not matched to a gene: 4. CDR3 DNA sequence: TGTGCCAGCAGCCAGACCGGACTAGGCACAGATACGCAGTATTTT. Encoded protein: CASSQTGLGTDTQYF. The full variable domain, in which reference TRBV16 and TRBJ2-3 provide the parts outside the CDR3, is GEEVAQTPKHLVRGEGQKAKLYCAPIKGHSYVFWYQQVLKNEFKFLISFQNENVFDETGMPKERFSAKCLPNSPCSLEIQATKLEDSAVYFCASSQTGLGTDTQYFGPGTRLTVL.

The genes are TRBV5-4 and TRBJ2-3; TRBD2 matches 9 bases. V lost 3 bases to trimming and J lost 0 bases; unmatched junction nucleotides: 2. CDR3 length equals 15 residues. Germline lookup yields CDR1 SGHNT and CDR2 YYREEE (reference sequence). CDR3 sequence (DNA): TGTGCCAGCAGCTCCAGCGGGGGGAGCACAGATACGCAGTATTTT. This sequence encodes CASSSSGGSTDTQYF.

This chain connects TRBV13 to TRBJ1-2, with D possibly being TRBD1 (6 bases). CDR3 length equals 13 residues. V was shortened by 8 bases and J by 8 bases, with 18 bases between the two germline ends. Germline V lookup: CDR1 PRHDT, CDR2 FYEKMQ (reference sequence). The CDR3 coding sequence is TGTGCCAGCGCCGACATACAGGGAGACGGCTACACCTTC. This sequence encodes CASADIQGDGYTF.

The chain carries TRBV18 and TRBJ1-5, with 11 bases identical to TRBD1. Trimming at V came to 3 bases and at J to 2 bases, leaving 3 bases not matched to a gene. Germline CDR1 is KGHSH and CDR2 is LQKENI. CDR3 size: 16 residues. CDR3 nucleotides: TGTGCCAGCTCACCCACGGGACAGGGGGGCAATCAGCCCCAGCATTTT. Its translation is CASSPTGQGGNQPQHF. The whole variable domain, filled in from reference TRBV18 and TRBJ1-5, reads NAGVMQNPRHLVRRRGQEARLRCSPMKGHSHVYWYRQLPEEGLKFMVYLQKENIIDESGMPKERFSAEFPKEGPSILRIQQVVRGDSAAYFCASSPTGQGGNQPQHFGDGTRLSIL.

V is TRBV9 and J is TRBJ2-7, with D tentatively TRBD1 (6 bases). Germline V CDR1 and CDR2: SGDLS, YYNGEE. This CDR3 is 13 amino acids long. The germline V and J ends were trimmed by 10 bases and 3 bases, with 17 bases remaining between them. The chain's CDR3 is CALNRAIFYEQYF. The CDR3 DNA sequence: TGTGCCCTTAACAGGGCAATCTTCTACGAGCAGTACTTC.